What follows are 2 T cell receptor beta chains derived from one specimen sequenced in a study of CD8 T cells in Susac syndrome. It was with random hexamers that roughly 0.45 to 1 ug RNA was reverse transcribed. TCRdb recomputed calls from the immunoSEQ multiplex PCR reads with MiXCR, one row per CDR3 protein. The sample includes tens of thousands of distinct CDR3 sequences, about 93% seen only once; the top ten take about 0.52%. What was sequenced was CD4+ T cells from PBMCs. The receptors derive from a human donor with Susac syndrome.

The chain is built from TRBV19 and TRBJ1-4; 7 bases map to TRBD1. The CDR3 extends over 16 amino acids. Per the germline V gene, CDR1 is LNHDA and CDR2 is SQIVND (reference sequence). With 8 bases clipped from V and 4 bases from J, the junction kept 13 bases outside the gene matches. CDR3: CASATGTATNNEKLFF. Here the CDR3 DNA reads TGTGCCAGTGCTACCGGGACAGCCACTAATAATGAAAAACTGTTTTTT.

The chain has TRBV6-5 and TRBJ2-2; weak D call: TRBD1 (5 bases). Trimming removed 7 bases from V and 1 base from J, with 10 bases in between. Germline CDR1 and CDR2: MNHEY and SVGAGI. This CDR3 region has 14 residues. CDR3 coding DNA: TGTGCCAGCACTATCCAGGGGAACACCGGGGAGCTGTTTTTT. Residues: CASTIQGNTGELFF.